Sequencing of this T cell receptor beta chain was carried out in a study of T cells after yellow fever vaccination. Many counts were recorded for this clonotype. Trimming cost V 1 base and J 10 bases; bases outside gene matches: 4. This CDR3 has 15 amino acids. Germline-derived CDR1 and CDR2 are SEHNR and FQNEAQ (reference sequence). TCRdb processed the 5' RACE reads anew with MiXCR; each CDR3 protein has one entry. The repertoire includes 550,000 to 750,000 distinct CDR3 sequences, roughly 12% of them detected once, and 11% to 15% sits in the top ten. This clonotype was obtained from a man aged 30 to 45 who received the YFV17D yellow fever vaccine. The V gene is TRBV7-9, the J gene TRBJ1-6; TRBD1 agrees at 10 bases. Sequences were derived from PBMCs, sampled on the day of the yellow fever booster vaccination. The CDR3 sequence: CASSLVTGGWSPLHF. CDR3 nucleotide sequence: TGTGCCAGCAGCTTAGTGACAGGGGGCTGGTCACCCCTCCACTTT.